This TCR beta chain is drawn from a study of monozygotic twins with inflammatory bowel disease. With regard to this clonotype: Its cognate antigen is unknown.

Whole blood, unsorted for T cells, was the source of total RNA. General study points: Twins classed as concordant or discordant showed no difference in repertoire similarity, possibly from limited power.

TCRdb processed the 5' RACE reads again and assigns one entry to each CDR3 protein, with no DNA. Here the sample table reports over 150,000 distinct CDR3 sequences. CDR1 is SGHRS and CDR2 is YFSETQ in the germline V gene. The CDR3 totals 16 residues. The J gene is TRBJ2-1, the V gene TRBV5-1; the D call from TCRdb, TRBD2, cannot be confirmed without DNA. Specimen: blood. The sequence derives from a human donor with ulcerative colitis or Crohn's disease, or a healthy co-twin of an affected twin (not recorded which). The CDR3 loop is CASSESHGRAYNEQFF.